The present entry profiles one TCR beta chain with its context. The data belong to a study of blood T cell repertoires in COVID-19. Generated by immunoSEQ multiplex PCR, the TCRdb table keeps only in-frame clones and is missing some. The table shows approximately 260,000 clones, with about 88% occurring only once. This TCR was sampled from a woman aged 35 to 49 who had recovered from COVID-19. The sequencing input was peripheral blood.

The CDR3 loop reads CASSIVRTSTDTQYF. The CDR3 nucleotides are TGTGCCAGTAGTATAGTTAGGACTAGCACAGATACGCAGTATTTT. J is TRBJ2-3 and V is TRBV19; tentatively, D is TRBD2 (5 bases). V was pared by 1 base and J by 0 bases, with 8 bases between. CDR3 length: 15 amino acids. The germline V gene has CDR1 LNHDA and CDR2 SQIVND (reference sequence).